This T cell receptor (beta chain) was profiled in a study of T cells after yellow fever vaccination. Study results and limitations: Most primary-vaccination clones recurred post-booster (approximately 96% CD4, around 86% CD8). A weaker but faster secondary response was observed, peaking on day 5 versus 15.

A few counts support this clonotype. Its antigen is unknown. The CDR3 consists of 12 residues. V was clipped by 5 bases and J by 4 bases; unmatched bases: 4. CDR1 is DFQATT and CDR2 is SNEGSKA in the germline V gene (reference sequence). They built TCR cDNA with 5'RACE template switching, a step that put in a universal primer site and UMIs. TCRdb fed the 5' RACE reads into MiXCR, producing one record per CDR3 protein. The sample yields fewer than 650,000 distinct CDR3 sequences, about a fifth seen once. The sample was PBMCs, taken approximately 22 days after the first yellow fever vaccination. The chain employs TRBV20-1 and TRBJ1-2, with TRBD1 matching 7 bases. The clonotype comes from a man aged 18 to 30 who received the YFV17D yellow fever vaccine. CDR3 DNA sequence: TGCAGTGCTTCAGGGGGGGTCTATGGCTACACCTTC. As protein: CSASGGVYGYTF.